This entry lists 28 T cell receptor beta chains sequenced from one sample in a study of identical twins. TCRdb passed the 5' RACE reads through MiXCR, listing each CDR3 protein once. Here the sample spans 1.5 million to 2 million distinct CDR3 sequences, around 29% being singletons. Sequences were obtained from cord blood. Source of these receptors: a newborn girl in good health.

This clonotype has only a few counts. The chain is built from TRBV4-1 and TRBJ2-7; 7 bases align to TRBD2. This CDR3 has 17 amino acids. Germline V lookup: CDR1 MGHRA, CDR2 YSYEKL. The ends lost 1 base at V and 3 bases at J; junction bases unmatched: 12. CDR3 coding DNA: TGCGCCAGCAGCCAAGGAATTGTCTGGCGGGAGAGCTACGAGCAGTACTTC. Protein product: CASSQGIVWRESYEQYF.

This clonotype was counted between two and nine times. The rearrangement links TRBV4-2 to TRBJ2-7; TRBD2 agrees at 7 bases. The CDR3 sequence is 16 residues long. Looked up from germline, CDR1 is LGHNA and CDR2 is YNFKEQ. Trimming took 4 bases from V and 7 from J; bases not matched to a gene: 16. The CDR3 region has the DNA TGTGCCAGCAGCCGGACCTACGGGGGGAGCTACAATGAGCAGTACTTC. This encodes CASSRTYGGSYNEQYF.

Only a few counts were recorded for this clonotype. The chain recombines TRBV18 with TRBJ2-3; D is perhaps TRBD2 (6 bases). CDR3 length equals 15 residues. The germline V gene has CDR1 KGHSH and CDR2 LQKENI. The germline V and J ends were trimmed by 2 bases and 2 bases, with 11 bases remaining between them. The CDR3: CASSPGGRTTDTQYF. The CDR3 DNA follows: TGTGCCAGCTCACCAGGGGGGAGAACCACAGATACGCAGTATTTT.

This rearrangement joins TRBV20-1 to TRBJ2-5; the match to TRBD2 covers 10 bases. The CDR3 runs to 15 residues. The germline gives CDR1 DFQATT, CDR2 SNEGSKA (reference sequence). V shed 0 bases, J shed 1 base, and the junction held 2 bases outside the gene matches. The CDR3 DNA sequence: TGCAGTGCTAGAGATGGACTAGCGGCCCAAGAGACCCAGTACTTC. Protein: CSARDGLAAQETQYF.

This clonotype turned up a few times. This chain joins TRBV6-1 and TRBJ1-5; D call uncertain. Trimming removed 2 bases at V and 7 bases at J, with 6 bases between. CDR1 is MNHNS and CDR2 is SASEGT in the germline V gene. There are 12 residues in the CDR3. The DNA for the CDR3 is TGTGCCAGCAGTGAATGGGCGCAGCCCCAGCATTTT. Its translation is CASSEWAQPQHF.

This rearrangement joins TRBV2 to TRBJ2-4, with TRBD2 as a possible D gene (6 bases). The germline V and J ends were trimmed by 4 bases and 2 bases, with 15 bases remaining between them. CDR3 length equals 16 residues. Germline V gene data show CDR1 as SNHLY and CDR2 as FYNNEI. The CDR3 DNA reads TGTGCCAGCAGTGCCTCTAGCGCCCTGCCCAAAAACATTCAGTACTTC. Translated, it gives CASSASSALPKNIQYF.

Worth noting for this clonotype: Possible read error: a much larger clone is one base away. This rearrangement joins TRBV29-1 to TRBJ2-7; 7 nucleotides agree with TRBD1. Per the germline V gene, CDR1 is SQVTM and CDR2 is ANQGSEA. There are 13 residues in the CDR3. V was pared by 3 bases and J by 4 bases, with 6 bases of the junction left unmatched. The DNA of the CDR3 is TGCAGCGTTGATGAGGGCAGGGGGTACGAGCAGTACTTC. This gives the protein CSVDEGRGYEQYF.

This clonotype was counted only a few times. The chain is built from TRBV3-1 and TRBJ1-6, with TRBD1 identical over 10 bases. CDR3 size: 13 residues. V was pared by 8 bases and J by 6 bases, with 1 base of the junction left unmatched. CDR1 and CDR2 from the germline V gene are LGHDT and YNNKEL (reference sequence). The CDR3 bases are TGTGCCAGCCGACAGGGGGCTAATTCACCCCTCCACTTT. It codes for CASRQGANSPLHF.

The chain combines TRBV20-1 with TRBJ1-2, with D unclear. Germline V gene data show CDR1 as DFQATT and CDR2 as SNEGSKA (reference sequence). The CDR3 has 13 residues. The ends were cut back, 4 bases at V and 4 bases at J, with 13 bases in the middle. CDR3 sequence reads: CSATEQPGYGYTF. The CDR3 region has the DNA TGCAGTGCTACGGAACAGCCCGGCTATGGCTACACCTTC.

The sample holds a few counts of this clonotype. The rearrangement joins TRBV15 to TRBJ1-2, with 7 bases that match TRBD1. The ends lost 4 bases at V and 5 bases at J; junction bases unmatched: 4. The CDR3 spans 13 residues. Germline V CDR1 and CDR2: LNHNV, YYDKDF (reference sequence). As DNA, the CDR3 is TGTGCCACCAGCACGGGACAGCCGTATGGCTACACCTTC. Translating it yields CATSTGQPYGYTF. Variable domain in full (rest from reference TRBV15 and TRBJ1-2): DAMVIQNPRYQVTQFGKPVTLSCSQTLNHNVMYWYQQKSSQAPKLLFHYYDKDFNNEADTPDNFQSRRPNTSFCFLDIRSPGLGDTAMYLCATSTGQPYGYTFGSGTRLTVV.

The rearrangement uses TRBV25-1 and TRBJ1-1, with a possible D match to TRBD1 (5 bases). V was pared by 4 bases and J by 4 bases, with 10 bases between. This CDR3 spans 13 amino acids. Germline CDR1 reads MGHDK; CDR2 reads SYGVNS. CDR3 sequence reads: CASSGWDGTEAFF. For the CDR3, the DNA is TGTGCCAGCAGTGGTTGGGACGGCACTGAAGCTTTCTTT.

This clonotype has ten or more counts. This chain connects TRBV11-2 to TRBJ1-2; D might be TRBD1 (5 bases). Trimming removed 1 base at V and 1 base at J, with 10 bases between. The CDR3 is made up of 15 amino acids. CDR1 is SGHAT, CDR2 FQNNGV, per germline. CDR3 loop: CASSLAPGYNYGYTF. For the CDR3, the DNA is TGTGCCAGCAGCTTAGCTCCAGGGTATAACTATGGCTACACCTTC.

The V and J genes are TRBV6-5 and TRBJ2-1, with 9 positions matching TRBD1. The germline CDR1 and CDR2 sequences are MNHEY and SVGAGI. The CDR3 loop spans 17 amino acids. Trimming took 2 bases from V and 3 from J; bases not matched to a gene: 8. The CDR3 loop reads CASSYPGDRGNYNEQFF. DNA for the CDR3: TGTGCCAGCAGTTACCCAGGCGACAGGGGGAACTACAATGAGCAGTTCTTC.

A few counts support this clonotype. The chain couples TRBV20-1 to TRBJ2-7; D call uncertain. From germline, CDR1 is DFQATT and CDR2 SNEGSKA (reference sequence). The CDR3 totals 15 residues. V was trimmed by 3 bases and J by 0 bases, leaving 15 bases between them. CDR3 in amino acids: CSASGDFLHSYEQYF. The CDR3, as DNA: TGCAGTGCTAGTGGTGACTTTCTTCACTCCTACGAGCAGTACTTC.

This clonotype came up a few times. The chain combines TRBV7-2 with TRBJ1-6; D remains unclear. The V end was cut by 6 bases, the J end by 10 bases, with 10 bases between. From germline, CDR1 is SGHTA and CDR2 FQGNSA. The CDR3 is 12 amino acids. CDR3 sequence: CASRGNRSPLHF. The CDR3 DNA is TGTGCCAGCAGGGGGAATCGATCACCCCTCCACTTT. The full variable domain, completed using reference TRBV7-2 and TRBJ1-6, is GAGVSQSPSNKVTEKGKDVELRCDPISGHTALYWYRQSLGQGLEFLIYFQGNSAPDKSGLPSDRFSAERTGGSVSTLTIQRTQQEDSAVYLCASRGNRSPLHFGNGTRLTVT.

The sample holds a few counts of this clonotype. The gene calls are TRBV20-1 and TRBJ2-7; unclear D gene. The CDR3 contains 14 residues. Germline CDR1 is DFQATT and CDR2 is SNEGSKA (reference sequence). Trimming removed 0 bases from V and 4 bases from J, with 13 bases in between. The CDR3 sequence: CSARDAVFRYEQYF. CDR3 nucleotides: TGCAGTGCTAGAGATGCAGTCTTTCGGTACGAGCAGTACTTC.

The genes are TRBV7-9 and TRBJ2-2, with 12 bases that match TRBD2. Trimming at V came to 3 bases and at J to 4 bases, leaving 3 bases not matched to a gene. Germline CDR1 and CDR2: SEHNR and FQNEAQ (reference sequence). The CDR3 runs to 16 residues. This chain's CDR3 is CASSFRLAGATGELFF. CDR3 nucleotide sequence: TGTGCCAGCAGCTTCCGACTAGCGGGAGCCACCGGGGAGCTGTTTTTT. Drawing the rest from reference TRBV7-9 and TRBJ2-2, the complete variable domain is DTGVSQNPRHKITKRGQNVTFRCDPISEHNRLYWYRQTLGQGPEFLTYFQNEAQLEKSRLLSDRFSAERPKGSFSTLEIQRTEQGDSAMYLCASSFRLAGATGELFFGEGSRLTVL.

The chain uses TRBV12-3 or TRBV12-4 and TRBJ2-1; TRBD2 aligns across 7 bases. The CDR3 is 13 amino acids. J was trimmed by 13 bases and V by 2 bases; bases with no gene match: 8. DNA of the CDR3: TGTGCCAGCAGTTTATGGGCGGGGGAGACCCAGTTCTTC. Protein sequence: CASSLWAGETQFF.

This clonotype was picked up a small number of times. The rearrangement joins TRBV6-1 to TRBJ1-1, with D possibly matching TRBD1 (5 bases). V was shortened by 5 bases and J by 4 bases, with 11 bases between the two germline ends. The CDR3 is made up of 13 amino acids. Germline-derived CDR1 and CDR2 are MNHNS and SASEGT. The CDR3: CASSTRQITEAFF. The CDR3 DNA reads TGTGCCAGCAGTACCCGACAGATCACTGAAGCTTTCTTT.

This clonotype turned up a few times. The CDR3 region has the DNA TGTGCCAGCAGTCCCCCCCGGGGAACAGGGGAGACCCAGTACTTC. This gives the protein CASSPPRGTGETQYF. The V call is TRBV28, the J call TRBJ2-5, with D possibly being TRBD1 (6 bases). This CDR3 is 15 amino acids long. Germline V CDR1 and CDR2: MDHEN, SYDVKM. With 5 bases removed from V and 5 bases from J, the gap between germline ends came to 18 bases.

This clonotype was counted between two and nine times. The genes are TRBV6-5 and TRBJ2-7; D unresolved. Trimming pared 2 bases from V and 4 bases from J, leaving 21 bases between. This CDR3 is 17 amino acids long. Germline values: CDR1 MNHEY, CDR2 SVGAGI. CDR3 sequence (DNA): TGTGCCAGCAGTTACGGAGCACCGACGGCCTACCGTTACGAGCAGTACTTC. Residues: CASSYGAPTAYRYEQYF.

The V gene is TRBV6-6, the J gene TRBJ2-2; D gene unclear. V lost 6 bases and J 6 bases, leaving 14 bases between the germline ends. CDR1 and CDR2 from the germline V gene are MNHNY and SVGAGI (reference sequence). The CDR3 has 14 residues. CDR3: CASSSPRRAGELFF. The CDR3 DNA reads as TGTGCCAGCAGCTCCCCTAGAAGGGCCGGGGAGCTGTTTTTT.

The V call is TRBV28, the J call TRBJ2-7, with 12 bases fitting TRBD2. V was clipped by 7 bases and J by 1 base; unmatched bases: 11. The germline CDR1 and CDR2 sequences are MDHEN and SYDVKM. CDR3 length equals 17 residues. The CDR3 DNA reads TGTGCCAGCAAGGGAGCAACGGGACTAGCGGGTTCCTACGAGCAGTACTTC. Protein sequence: CASKGATGLAGSYEQYF.

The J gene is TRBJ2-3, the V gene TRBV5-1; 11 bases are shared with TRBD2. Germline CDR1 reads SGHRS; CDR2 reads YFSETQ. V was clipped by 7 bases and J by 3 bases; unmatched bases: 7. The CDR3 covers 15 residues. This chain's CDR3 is CASGPLAGVTDTQYF. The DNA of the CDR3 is TGCGCCAGCGGCCCACTAGCGGGGGTAACAGATACGCAGTATTTT.

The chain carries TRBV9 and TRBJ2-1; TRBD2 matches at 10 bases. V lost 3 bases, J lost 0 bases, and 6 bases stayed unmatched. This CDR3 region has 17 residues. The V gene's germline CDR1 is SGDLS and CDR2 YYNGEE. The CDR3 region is CASSASIAGGSYNEQFF. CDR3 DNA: TGTGCCAGCAGCGCCTCAATAGCGGGAGGCTCCTACAATGAGCAGTTCTTC.

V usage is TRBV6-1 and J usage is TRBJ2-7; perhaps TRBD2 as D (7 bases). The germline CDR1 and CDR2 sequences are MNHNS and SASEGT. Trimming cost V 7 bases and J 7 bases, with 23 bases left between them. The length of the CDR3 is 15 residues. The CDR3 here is CASIALVGRDNEQYF. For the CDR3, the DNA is TGTGCCAGCATCGCTCTGGTAGGGAGGGACAATGAGCAGTACTTC.

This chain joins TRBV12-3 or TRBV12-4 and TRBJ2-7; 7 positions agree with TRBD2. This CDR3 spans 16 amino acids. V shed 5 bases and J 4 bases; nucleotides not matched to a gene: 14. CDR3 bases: TGTGCCAGCAGTCCCATAGTGGGAGGGGCGGATTACGAGCAGTACTTC. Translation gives CASSPIVGGADYEQYF.

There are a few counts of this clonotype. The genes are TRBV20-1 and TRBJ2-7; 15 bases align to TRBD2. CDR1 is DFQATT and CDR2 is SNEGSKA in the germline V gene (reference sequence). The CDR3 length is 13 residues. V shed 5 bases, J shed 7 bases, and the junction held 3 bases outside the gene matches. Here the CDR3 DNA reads TGCAGTGCTGGACTAGCGGGGGGGAATGAGCAGTACTTC. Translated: CSAGLAGGNEQYF.